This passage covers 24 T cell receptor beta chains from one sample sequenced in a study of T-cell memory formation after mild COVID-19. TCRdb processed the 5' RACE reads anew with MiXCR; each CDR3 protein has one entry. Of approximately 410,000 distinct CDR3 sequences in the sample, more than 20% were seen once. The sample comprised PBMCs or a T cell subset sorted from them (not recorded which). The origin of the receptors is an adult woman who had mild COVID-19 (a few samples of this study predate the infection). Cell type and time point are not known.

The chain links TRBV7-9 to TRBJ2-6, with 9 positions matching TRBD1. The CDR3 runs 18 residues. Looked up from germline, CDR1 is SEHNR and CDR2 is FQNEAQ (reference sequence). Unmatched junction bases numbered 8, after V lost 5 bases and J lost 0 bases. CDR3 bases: TGTGCCAGCAGCCAAGCGGACAGGGGACCCTCTGGGGCCAACGTCCTGACTTTC. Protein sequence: CASSQADRGPSGANVLTF. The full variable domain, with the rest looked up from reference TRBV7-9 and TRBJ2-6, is DTGVSQNPRHKITKRGQNVTFRCDPISEHNRLYWYRQTLGQGPEFLTYFQNEAQLEKSRLLSDRFSAERPKGSFSTLEIQRTEQGDSAMYLCASSQADRGPSGANVLTFGAGSRLTVL.

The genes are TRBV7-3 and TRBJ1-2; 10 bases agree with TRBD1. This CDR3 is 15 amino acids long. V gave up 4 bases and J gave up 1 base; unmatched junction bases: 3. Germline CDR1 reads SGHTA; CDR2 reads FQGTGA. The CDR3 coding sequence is TGTGCCAGCAGCTCCGGACAGGGGGGTAACTATGGCTACACCTTC. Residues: CASSSGQGGNYGYTF.

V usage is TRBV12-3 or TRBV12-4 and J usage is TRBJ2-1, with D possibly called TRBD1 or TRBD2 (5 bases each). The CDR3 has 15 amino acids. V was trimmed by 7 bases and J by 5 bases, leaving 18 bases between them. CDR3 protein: CASIMSGTIHNEQFF. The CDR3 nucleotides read TGTGCCAGCATCATGTCCGGGACGATCCACAATGAGCAGTTCTTC.

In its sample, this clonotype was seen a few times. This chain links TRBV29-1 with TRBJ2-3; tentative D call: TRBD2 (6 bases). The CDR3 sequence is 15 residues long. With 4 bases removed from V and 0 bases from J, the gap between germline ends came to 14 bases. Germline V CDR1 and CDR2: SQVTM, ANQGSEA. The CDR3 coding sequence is TGCAGCGTTGTAGAGGGAGGAGCTAGCACAGATACGCAGTATTTT. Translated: CSVVEGGASTDTQYF.

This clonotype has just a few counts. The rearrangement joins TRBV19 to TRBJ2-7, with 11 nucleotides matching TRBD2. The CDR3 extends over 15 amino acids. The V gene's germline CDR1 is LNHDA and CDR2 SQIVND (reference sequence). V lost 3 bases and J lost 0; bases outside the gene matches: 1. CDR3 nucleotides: TGTGCCAGTAGTATGACTAGCGGGATCTCCTACGAGCAGTACTTC. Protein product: CASSMTSGISYEQYF.

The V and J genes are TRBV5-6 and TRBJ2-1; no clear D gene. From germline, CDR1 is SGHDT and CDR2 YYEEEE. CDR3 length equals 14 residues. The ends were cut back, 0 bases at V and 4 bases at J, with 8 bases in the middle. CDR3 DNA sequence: TGTGCCAGCAGCTTGGCCGGCAGATACAATGAGCAGTTCTTC. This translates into CASSLAGRYNEQFF.

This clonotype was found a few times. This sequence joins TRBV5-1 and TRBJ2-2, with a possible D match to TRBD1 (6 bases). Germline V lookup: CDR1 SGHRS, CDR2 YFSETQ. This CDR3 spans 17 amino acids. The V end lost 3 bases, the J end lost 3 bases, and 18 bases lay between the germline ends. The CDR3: CASSSRVLGGDTGELFF. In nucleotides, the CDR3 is TGCGCCAGCAGCTCCCGAGTTTTAGGGGGTGACACCGGGGAGCTGTTTTTT.

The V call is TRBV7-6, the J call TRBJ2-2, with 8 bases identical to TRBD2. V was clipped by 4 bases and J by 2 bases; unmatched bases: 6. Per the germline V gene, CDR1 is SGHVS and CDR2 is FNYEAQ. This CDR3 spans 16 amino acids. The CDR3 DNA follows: TGTGCCAGCAGCTCAGGGGTAGCGGGAAACACCGGGGAGCTGTTTTTT. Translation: CASSSGVAGNTGELFF.

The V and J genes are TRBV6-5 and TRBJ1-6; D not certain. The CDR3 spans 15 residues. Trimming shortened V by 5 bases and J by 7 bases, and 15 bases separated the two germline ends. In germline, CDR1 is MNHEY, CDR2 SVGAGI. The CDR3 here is CASSGRRRVNSPLHF. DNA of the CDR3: TGTGCCAGCAGTGGCAGGCGCCGCGTCAATTCACCCCTCCACTTT.

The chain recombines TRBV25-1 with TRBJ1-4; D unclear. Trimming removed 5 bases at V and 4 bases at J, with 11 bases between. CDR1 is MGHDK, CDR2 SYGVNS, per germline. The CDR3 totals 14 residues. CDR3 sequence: CASSPSYDNEKLFF. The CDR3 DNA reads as TGTGCCAGCAGTCCATCCTATGATAATGAAAAACTGTTTTTT.

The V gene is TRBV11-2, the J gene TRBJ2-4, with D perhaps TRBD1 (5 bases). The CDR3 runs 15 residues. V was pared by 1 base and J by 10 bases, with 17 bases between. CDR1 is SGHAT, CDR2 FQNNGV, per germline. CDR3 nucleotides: TGTGCCAGCAGCTTAGTCCAGGGCCCTCCAGATATTCAGTACTTC. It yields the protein CASSLVQGPPDIQYF.

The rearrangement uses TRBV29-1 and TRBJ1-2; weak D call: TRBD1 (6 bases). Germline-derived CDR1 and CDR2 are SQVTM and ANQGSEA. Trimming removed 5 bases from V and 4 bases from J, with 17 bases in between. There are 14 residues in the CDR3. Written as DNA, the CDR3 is TGCAGCGTTCCCAACAGGGAGAGAGGCTATGGCTACACCTTC. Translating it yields CSVPNRERGYGYTF.

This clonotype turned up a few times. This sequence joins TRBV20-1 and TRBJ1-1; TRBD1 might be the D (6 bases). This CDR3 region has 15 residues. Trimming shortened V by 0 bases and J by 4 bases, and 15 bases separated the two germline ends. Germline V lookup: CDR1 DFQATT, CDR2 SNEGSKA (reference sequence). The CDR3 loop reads CSARDRRGGGTEAFF. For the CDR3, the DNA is TGCAGTGCTAGAGATCGAAGAGGGGGTGGCACTGAAGCTTTCTTT.

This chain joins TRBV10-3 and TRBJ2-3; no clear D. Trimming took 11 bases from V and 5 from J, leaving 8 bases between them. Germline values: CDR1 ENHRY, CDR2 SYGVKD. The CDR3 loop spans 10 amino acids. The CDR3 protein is CAAGIDTQYF. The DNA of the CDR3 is TGTGCCGCCGGTATAGATACGCAGTATTTT.

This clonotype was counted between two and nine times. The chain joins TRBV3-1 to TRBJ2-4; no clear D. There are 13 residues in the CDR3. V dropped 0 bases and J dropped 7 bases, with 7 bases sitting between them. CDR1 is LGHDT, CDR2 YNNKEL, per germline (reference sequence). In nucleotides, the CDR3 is TGTGCCAGCAGCCAAGATTTGAGGAACATTCAGTACTTC. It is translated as CASSQDLRNIQYF.

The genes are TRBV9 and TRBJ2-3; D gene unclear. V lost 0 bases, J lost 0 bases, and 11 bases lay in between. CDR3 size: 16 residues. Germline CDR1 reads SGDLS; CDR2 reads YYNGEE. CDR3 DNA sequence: TGTGCCAGCAGCGTAGTAGGCGTCGCTAGCACAGATACGCAGTATTTT. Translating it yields CASSVVGVASTDTQYF.

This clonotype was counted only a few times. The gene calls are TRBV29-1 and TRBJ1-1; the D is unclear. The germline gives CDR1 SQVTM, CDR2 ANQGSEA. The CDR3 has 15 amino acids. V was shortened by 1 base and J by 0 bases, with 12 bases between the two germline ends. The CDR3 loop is CSVEVSRRMNTEAFF. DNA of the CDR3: TGCAGCGTTGAAGTGAGTCGCAGAATGAACACTGAAGCTTTCTTT.

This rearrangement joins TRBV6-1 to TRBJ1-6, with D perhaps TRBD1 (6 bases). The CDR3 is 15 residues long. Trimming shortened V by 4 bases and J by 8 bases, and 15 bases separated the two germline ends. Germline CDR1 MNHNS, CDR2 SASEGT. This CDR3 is CASSVLARGDSPLHF. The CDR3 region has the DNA TGTGCCAGCAGTGTCCTAGCCAGGGGAGATTCACCCCTCCACTTT.

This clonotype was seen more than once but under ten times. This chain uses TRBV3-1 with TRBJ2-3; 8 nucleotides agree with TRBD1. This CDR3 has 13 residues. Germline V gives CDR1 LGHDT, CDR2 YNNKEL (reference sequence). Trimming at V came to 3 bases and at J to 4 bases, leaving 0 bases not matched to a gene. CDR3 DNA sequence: TGTGCCAGCAGCCAGACAGGGGCAGATACGCAGTATTTT. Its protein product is CASSQTGADTQYF.

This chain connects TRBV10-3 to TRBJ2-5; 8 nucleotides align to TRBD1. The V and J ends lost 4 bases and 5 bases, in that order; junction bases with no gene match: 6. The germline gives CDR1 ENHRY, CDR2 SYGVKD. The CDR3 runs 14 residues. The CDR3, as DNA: TGTGCCATCAGTGGGCAGGGGGCTGGGGAGACCCAGTACTTC. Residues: CAISGQGAGETQYF.

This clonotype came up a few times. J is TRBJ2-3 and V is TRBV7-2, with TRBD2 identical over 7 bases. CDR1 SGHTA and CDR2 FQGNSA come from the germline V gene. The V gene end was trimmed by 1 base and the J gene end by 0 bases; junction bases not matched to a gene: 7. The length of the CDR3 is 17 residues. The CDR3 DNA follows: TGTGCCAGCAGCTTAGACGGGGCAGCGGGGAGCACAGATACGCAGTATTTT. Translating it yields CASSLDGAAGSTDTQYF. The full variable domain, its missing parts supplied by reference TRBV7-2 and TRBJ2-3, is GAGVSQSPSNKVTEKGKDVELRCDPISGHTALYWYRQSLGQGLEFLIYFQGNSAPDKSGLPSDRFSAERTGGSVSTLTIQRTQQEDSAVYLCASSLDGAAGSTDTQYFGPGTRLTVL.

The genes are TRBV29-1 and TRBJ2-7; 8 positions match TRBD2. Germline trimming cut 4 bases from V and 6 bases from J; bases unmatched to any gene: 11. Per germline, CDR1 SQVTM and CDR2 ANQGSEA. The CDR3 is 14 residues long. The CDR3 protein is CSVGHSGSRSEQYF. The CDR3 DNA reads TGCAGCGTTGGCCACAGCGGGAGTAGGTCCGAGCAGTACTTC.

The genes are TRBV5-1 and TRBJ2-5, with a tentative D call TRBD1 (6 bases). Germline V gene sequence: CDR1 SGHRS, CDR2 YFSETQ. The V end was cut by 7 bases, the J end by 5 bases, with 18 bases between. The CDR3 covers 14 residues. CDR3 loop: CASQQGNGGETQYF. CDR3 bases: TGCGCCAGCCAACAGGGTAATGGCGGTGAGACCCAGTACTTC. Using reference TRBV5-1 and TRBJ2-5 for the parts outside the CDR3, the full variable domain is KAGVTQTPRYLIKTRGQQVTLSCSPISGHRSVSWYQQTPGQGLQFLFEYFSETQRNKGNFPGRFSGRQFSNSRSEMNVSTLELGDSALYLCASQQGNGGETQYFGPGTRLLVL.

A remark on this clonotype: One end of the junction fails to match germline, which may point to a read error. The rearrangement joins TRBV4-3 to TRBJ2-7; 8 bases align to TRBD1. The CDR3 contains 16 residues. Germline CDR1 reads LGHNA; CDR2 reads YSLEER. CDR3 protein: CASSEERTGRSYEQYF. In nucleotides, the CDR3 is TGCGCCAGCAGCGAAGAGAGGACAGGGCGGTCCTACGAGCAGTACTTC.